The entry below describes one TCR beta chain. 13 Jbeta primers and 60 Vbeta primers were used for the PCR. Only in-frame clones appear in the TCRdb table, and some are missing; sequencing was by immunoSEQ multiplex PCR. The sample has 60,000 to 85,000 clones, just under 75% seen once. This CDR3 has 15 residues. The sample originates from a study of cytomegalovirus exposure and HLA in healthy donors. This clonotype was obtained from a human donor in good health. The rearrangement joins TRBV21-1 to TRBJ1-4; the table's D call, TRBD1, has no DNA check behind it. TRBV21-1 is tagged as a pseudogene. The source material was PBMCs. In nucleotides, the CDR3 is TGTGCCAGCAGCAAAAGCCAGGGGCAGAATGAAAAACTGTTTTTT. Amino acid sequence: CASSKSQGQNEKLFF.